This is a list of T cell receptor beta chains from one sample in a study of shared clonotypes between healthy human individuals. The table came from immunoSEQ multiplex PCR; TCRdb's copy has only in-frame clones and leaves some out. The sample yields roughly 2.4 million clones, under 97% seen once. Material for sequencing was naive CD4+ T cells sorted from blood. The receptors originated from a man between 18 and 35 years old in good health. Each CDR3 is given with its conserved first and last residue. D genes are given only for firm matches. Not all rows give a size; the values are once, few, many and, for expanded clones, a class.

D: -
V: TRBV10-3
size: -
J: TRBJ2-7
CDR3: CAMGNDPYEQYF
DNA: TGTGCCATGGGAAACGACCCCTACGAGCAGTACTTC

D: -
V: TRBV10-3
size: -
J: TRBJ2-1
CDR3: CAISESRGAGYEQFF
DNA: TGTGCCATCAGTGAGTCGAGGGGCGCTGGGTATGAGCAGTTCTTC

D: TRBD2
V: TRBV7-6
size: -
J: TRBJ2-3
CDR3: CASSSLAGKSTDTQYF
DNA: TGTGCCAGCAGCTCGCTAGCGGGAAAGAGCACAGATACGCAGTATTTT

D: -
V: TRBV6-6
size: -
J: TRBJ1-1
CDR3: CASSFAGTSEAFF
DNA: TGTGCCAGCAGTTTCGCAGGGACTTCTGAAGCTTTCTTT

D: TRBD1
V: TRBV15
size: -
J: TRBJ1-6
CDR3: CATSRVTGGSSYNSPLHF
DNA: TGTGCCACCAGCAGAGTTACAGGGGGAAGCTCCTATAATTCACCCCTCCACTTT

D: -
V: TRBV2
size: -
J: TRBJ1-2
CDR3: CASSEQGGYGYTF
DNA: TGTGCCAGCAGCGAACAGGGCGGCTATGGCTACACCTTC

D: -
V: TRBV29-1
size: -
J: TRBJ1-1
CDR3: CSVDNGFEAFF
DNA: TGCAGCGTTGATAACGGATTTGAAGCTTTCTTT

D: -
V: TRBV6-5
size: -
J: TRBJ1-2
CDR3: CASSRPTRLGYTF
DNA: TGTGCCAGCAGCCGACCTACGCGGCTTGGCTACACCTTC

D: TRBD1
V: TRBV13
size: -
J: TRBJ1-1
CDR3: CASSLGLSGGEPEAFF
DNA: TGTGCCAGCAGCTTAGGCCTGTCAGGGGGTGAGCCTGAAGCTTTCTTT

D: TRBD1
V: TRBV7-9
size: -
J: TRBJ1-2
CDR3: CASSLVGTGSRIYGYTF
DNA: TGTGCCAGCAGCTTAGTAGGGACAGGGTCCCGTATCTATGGCTACACCTTC

D: -
V: TRBV5-1
size: once
J: TRBJ1-4
CDR3: CASSIGQPNEKLFF
DNA: TGCGCCAGCTCCATCGGGCAGCCCAATGAAAAACTGTTTTTT

D: TRBD1
V: TRBV5-1
size: -
J: TRBJ2-6
CDR3: CASSWWDSLGGANVLTF
DNA: TGCGCCAGCAGCTGGTGGGACAGTCTCGGTGGGGCCAACGTCCTGACTTTC

D: -
V: TRBV28
size: -
J: TRBJ1-2
CDR3: CASSKDSTYGYTF
DNA: TGTGCCAGCAGTAAGGACAGCACCTATGGCTACACCTTC

D: TRBD1
V: TRBV10-2
size: once
J: TRBJ1-4
CDR3: CASSPGTGGVKSNEKLFF
DNA: TGCGCCAGCAGCCCCGGGACAGGGGGTGTGAAAAGTAATGAAAAACTGTTTTTT

D: -
V: TRBV30
size: -
J: TRBJ2-7
CDR3: CAWRIAGVSYEQYF
DNA: TGTGCCTGGAGGATCGCCGGGGTATCCTACGAGCAGTACTTC

D: -
V: TRBV5-1
size: -
J: TRBJ2-7
CDR3: CASRRERLSEQYF
DNA: TGCGCCAGCAGAAGGGAGAGGCTAAGCGAGCAGTACTTC

D: TRBD1
V: TRBV5-1
size: once
J: TRBJ2-7
CDR3: CASSLATGGRSSEQYF
DNA: TGCGCCAGCAGCTTGGCCACAGGGGGCAGGTCCAGCGAGCAGTACTTC

D: TRBD1
V: TRBV14
size: -
J: TRBJ1-6
CDR3: CASSPGTGGGSPLHF
DNA: TGTGCCAGCAGCCCGGGGACAGGGGGCGGGTCACCCCTCCACTTT

D: -
V: TRBV7-9
size: -
J: TRBJ2-7
CDR3: CASSLDGGHEQYF
DNA: TGTGCCAGCAGCTTAGATGGCGGGCACGAGCAGTACTTC

D: -
V: TRBV10-3
size: -
J: TRBJ1-2
CDR3: CAISESGWGGYTF
DNA: TGTGCCATCAGTGAGTCGGGGTGGGGAGGCTACACCTTC

D: -
V: TRBV6-5
size: -
J: TRBJ1-5
CDR3: CASSYSGGVTQPQHF
DNA: TGTGCCAGCAGTTACTCGGGGGGGGTAACTCAGCCCCAGCATTTT

D: -
V: TRBV6-5
size: -
J: TRBJ1-1
CDR3: CASSSLAPNTEAFF
DNA: TGTGCCAGCAGTTCCCTCGCCCCGAACACTGAAGCTTTCTTT

D: -
V: TRBV11-2
size: -
J: TRBJ1-4
CDR3: CASSSGTKLNEKLFF
DNA: TGTGCCAGCAGCTCCGGGACAAAACTTAATGAAAAACTGTTTTTT

D: TRBD1
V: TRBV5-6
size: -
J: TRBJ1-6
CDR3: CASSYRDRDSYNSPLHF
DNA: TGTGCCAGCAGCTACCGGGACAGGGACTCCTATAATTCACCCCTCCACTTT

D: -
V: TRBV30
size: -
J: TRBJ2-6
CDR3: CAWSGVTGGSGANVLTF
DNA: TGTGCCTGGAGTGGGGTGACAGGAGGCTCTGGGGCCAACGTCCTGACTTTC

D: TRBD1
V: TRBV5-1
size: -
J: TRBJ2-2
CDR3: CASSSPGGTGGIGTGELFF
DNA: TGCGCCAGCAGCTCGCCAGGCGGGACAGGGGGCATTGGCACCGGGGAGCTGTTTTTT

D: TRBD1
V: TRBV6-4
size: once
J: TRBJ2-1
CDR3: CASSDQTGVEQFF
DNA: TGTGCCAGCAGTGACCAAACAGGGGTTGAGCAGTTCTTC

D: TRBD1
V: TRBV9
size: -
J: TRBJ2-2
CDR3: CASSPRTGTRSGTGELFF
DNA: TGTGCCAGCAGCCCCCGGACAGGGACCCGATCTGGCACCGGGGAGCTGTTTTTT

D: TRBD1
V: TRBV30
size: -
J: TRBJ1-4
CDR3: CAWRGQKSEKLFF
DNA: TGTGCCTGGAGGGGACAGAAATCGGAAAAACTGTTTTTT

D: -
V: TRBV21-1
size: -
J: TRBJ2-7
CDR3: CASSKEEEDRGPGLAIISHYEQYF
DNA: TGTGCCAGCAGCAAAGAGGAGGAGGACAGGGGGCCCGGACTAGCCATCATTTCTCACTACGAGCAGTACTTC

D: TRBD1
V: TRBV30
size: -
J: TRBJ1-1
CDR3: CAWSARTGIDTEAFF
DNA: TGTGCCTGGAGTGCCCGGACAGGGATTGACACTGAAGCTTTCTTT

D: TRBD1
V: TRBV11-2
size: -
J: TRBJ1-2
CDR3: CASSRGGRREQLYTF
DNA: TGTGCCAGCTCCAGGGGGGGCAGGCGGGAACAACTCTACACCTTC

D: -
V: TRBV20-1
size: -
J: TRBJ1-2
CDR3: CSAARRDGYTF
DNA: TGCAGTGCTGCGCGGAGAGATGGCTACACCTTC

D: -
V: TRBV29-1
size: -
J: TRBJ1-5
CDR3: CSVRTAKQKRPQHF
DNA: TGCAGCGTAAGGACAGCCAAGCAAAAGCGGCCCCAGCATTTT

D: -
V: TRBV29-1
size: -
J: TRBJ2-1
CDR3: CSVEGGLQGSSYNEQFF
DNA: TGCAGCGTTGAAGGGGGACTCCAAGGGAGCTCCTACAATGAGCAGTTCTTC

D: -
V: TRBV7-2
size: -
J: TRBJ1-1
CDR3: CASSSSGLGNTEAFF
DNA: TGTGCCAGCAGCTCCAGCGGTCTGGGCAACACTGAAGCTTTCTTT

D: -
V: TRBV5-1
size: -
J: TRBJ2-7
CDR3: CASSLAKGFGSYEQYF
DNA: TGCGCCAGCAGCTTGGCCAAGGGATTCGGCTCCTACGAGCAGTACTTC

D: TRBD1
V: TRBV15
size: -
J: TRBJ1-1
CDR3: CATSTRNRPGGATEAFF
DNA: TGTGCCACCAGCACCCGAAACCGCCCAGGGGGGGCCACTGAAGCTTTCTTT

D: TRBD1
V: TRBV11-2
size: -
J: TRBJ1-3
CDR3: CASSLGTGAGNTIYF
DNA: TGTGCCAGCAGCTTAGGGACAGGTGCTGGAAACACCATATATTTT

D: -
V: TRBV6-1
size: -
J: TRBJ2-3
CDR3: CASSLENQAQYF
DNA: TGTGCCAGCAGCCTAGAAAACCAGGCGCAGTATTTT

D: -
V: TRBV6-1
size: once
J: TRBJ2-2
CDR3: CASSTGSSNTGELFF
DNA: TGTGCCAGCAGCACAGGGTCCTCGAACACCGGGGAGCTGTTTTTT

D: TRBD1
V: TRBV27
size: -
J: TRBJ2-7
CDR3: CASSFRGQGAIYEQYF
DNA: TGTGCCAGCAGTTTCCGTGGACAGGGGGCTATCTACGAGCAGTACTTC

D: -
V: TRBV5-1
size: once
J: TRBJ2-5
CDR3: CASSLSGDHYF
DNA: TGCGCCAGCAGCTTGAGCGGAGATCATTACTTC

D: -
V: TRBV6-1
size: -
J: TRBJ2-5
CDR3: CASSEGTNAKETQYF
DNA: TGTGCCAGCAGTGAAGGGACGAACGCCAAAGAGACCCAGTACTTC

D: TRBD1
V: TRBV12-5
size: -
J: TRBJ1-1
CDR3: CASGLGQGKAFF
DNA: TGTGCTAGTGGCCTCGGACAGGGGAAAGCTTTCTTT

D: -
V: TRBV7-9
size: -
J: TRBJ1-4
CDR3: CASSPQQGGPEKLFF
DNA: TGTGCCAGCAGCCCCCAACAGGGAGGGCCTGAAAAACTGTTTTTT

D: TRBD1
V: TRBV5-1
size: -
J: TRBJ1-2
CDR3: CASSGTTSQGAGYGYTF
DNA: TGCGCCAGCAGCGGCACCACTTCACAGGGGGCCGGGTATGGCTACACCTTC

D: -
V: TRBV2
size: -
J: TRBJ2-7
CDR3: CASSEEVNYEQYF
DNA: TGTGCCAGCAGTGAAGAGGTCAACTACGAGCAGTACTTC